Listed below are T cell receptor beta chains from one sample, sequenced in a study of T cells in Graves' hyperthyroidism and ophthalmopathy. MiXCR, applied by TCRdb to the multiplex PCR reads, yields one record per CDR3 protein. This table holds under 650,000 distinct CDR3 sequences, 16% found once. The specimen was blood. The receptors were gathered from a woman aged 25 to 39 with Graves' hyperthyroidism. CDR3s leave out the opening cysteine and the closing phenylalanine or tryptophan. Clone size, where shown, is once, few, many, or a class for clones that have expanded.

V	size	J	CDR3
TRBV29-1	-	TRBJ2-3	SVAQSSTDTQY
TRBV11-2	many	TRBJ2-7	ASSLQAGGGYEQY
TRBV29-1	-	TRBJ1-2	STTAGGYGYT
TRBV7-9	-	TRBJ1-2	ASSFWASTNYGYT
TRBV7-2	many	TRBJ2-3	ASSRQSPSTDTQY
TRBV19	few	TRBJ2-3	ASSDSVTPRTDTQY
TRBV12-3/TRBV12-4	many	TRBJ2-7	ASSIGTSGAYEQY
TRBV18	few	TRBJ2-1	ASSPQSPGSYNEQF
TRBV30	-	TRBJ1-4	AWSVGGQAEKLF
TRBV20-1	-	TRBJ2-3	SARDPIDTQY
TRBV24-1	few	TRBJ2-7	ATSPTGGPYYEQY
TRBV12-3/TRBV12-4	-	TRBJ1-4	ASSFDRRNEKLF
TRBV2	-	TRBJ1-1	ASSSESGGTEAF
TRBV7-2	-	TRBJ2-1	ASSQVLAGGPNEQF
TRBV18	many	TRBJ1-1	ASSSQTDMNTEAF
TRBV12-3/TRBV12-4	many	TRBJ2-1	ASSSGLGYNEQF
TRBV20-1	many	TRBJ2-1	SARNGGLVNNEQF
TRBV6-2/TRBV6-3	many	TRBJ1-1	ASSYPLTGEAF
TRBV27	-	TRBJ1-4	ASRPNRAYNEKLF
TRBV20-1	many	TRBJ2-3	SASLSGPALGTDTQY
TRBV7-2	-	TRBJ1-2	ASSTLPGQYQGYT
TRBV7-2	many	TRBJ2-3	ASSSNSRSDTQY
TRBV14	-	TRBJ2-1	ASSQTYGGRRNEQF
TRBV9	few	TRBJ2-3	ASSPTSGFTDTQY
TRBV7-9	-	TRBJ2-2	ASSLKPSTGELF
TRBV10-2	-	TRBJ2-7	ASMIAGTSYEQY
TRBV12-3/TRBV12-4	many	TRBJ2-5	ASSLSAGGPETQY
TRBV7-2	many	TRBJ1-1	ASSGRVFGTEAF
TRBV6-5	-	TRBJ1-6	ASSLNGGSPLH
TRBV6-2/TRBV6-3	many	TRBJ2-1	ASRTVSYNEQF
TRBV4-1	-	TRBJ1-4	ASSQDLDEKLF
TRBV20-1	-	TRBJ2-2	SALRPGRAGELF
TRBV2	-	TRBJ2-5	ASTRSGGYQETQY
TRBV28	many	TRBJ2-3	ASSLFGQAGPSTDTQY
TRBV2	-	TRBJ2-1	ASSSRRRSYNEQF
TRBV7-9	few	TRBJ2-1	ASSLVTDRDHEQF
TRBV20-1	many	TRBJ2-1	SARVGATPRAYNEQF
TRBV28	many	TRBJ1-6	ASSLGRDSYNSPLH
TRBV5-4	few	TRBJ2-7	ASSGNGGRDEQY
TRBV20-1	-	TRBJ2-2	SARDRREAFGELF
TRBV6-1	many	TRBJ1-1	ASQGMNTEAF
TRBV20-1	-	TRBJ1-5	SASSGIGGDQPQH
TRBV14	many	TRBJ2-1	ASRPGGLAYNEQF
TRBV24-1	many	TRBJ2-5	ATSDFSVGETQY
TRBV20-1	many	TRBJ2-1	SARDQGDATYNEQF
TRBV28	few	TRBJ2-6	ASRKRQISGANVLT
TRBV2	many	TRBJ1-4	ASSELAVGEKLF
TRBV6-5	many	TRBJ1-2	ASSYSRGDAYGYT
TRBV7-2	few	TRBJ2-2	ASSLLAGSTGELF
TRBV27	-	TRBJ2-1	ASSITAQAANSPYNEQF
TRBV19	many	TRBJ1-1	ASSLGAMNTEAF
TRBV28	many	TRBJ2-3	ASSSWSASRTQY
TRBV3-1	-	TRBJ1-2	ASSPLDRLYGYT
TRBV11-2	many	TRBJ1-5	ASSEDRFSNQPQH